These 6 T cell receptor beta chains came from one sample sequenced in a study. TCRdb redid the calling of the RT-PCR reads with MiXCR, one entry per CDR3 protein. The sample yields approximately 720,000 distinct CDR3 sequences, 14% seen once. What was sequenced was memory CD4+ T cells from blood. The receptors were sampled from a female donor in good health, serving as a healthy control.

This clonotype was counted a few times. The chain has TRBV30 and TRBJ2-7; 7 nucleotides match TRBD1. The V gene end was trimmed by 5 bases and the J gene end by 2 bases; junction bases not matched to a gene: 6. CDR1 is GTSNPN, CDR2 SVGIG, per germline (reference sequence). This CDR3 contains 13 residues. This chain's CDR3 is CAWGDRAPYEQYF. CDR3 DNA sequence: TGTGCCTGGGGAGACAGGGCCCCCTACGAGCAGTACTTC.

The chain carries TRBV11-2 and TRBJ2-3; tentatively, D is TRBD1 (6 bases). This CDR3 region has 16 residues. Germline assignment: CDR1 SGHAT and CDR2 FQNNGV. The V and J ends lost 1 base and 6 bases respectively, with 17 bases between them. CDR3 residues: CASSLVRGPAWDTQYF. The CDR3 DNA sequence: TGTGCCAGCAGCTTAGTCAGGGGACCCGCTTGGGATACGCAGTATTTT.

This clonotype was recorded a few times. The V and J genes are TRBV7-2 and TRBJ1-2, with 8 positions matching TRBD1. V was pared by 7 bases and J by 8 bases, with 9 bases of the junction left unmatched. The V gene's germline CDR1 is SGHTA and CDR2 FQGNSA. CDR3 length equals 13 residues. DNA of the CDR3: TGTGCCAGCAACCCAGGACAGGGCGGCGGCTACACCTTC. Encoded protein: CASNPGQGGGYTF.

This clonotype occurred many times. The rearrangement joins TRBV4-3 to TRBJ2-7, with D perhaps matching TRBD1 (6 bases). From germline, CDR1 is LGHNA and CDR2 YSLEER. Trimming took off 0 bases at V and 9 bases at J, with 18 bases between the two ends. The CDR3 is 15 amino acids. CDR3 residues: CASSQDMYRATRQYF. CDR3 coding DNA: TGCGCCAGCAGCCAAGATATGTACAGGGCCACGCGGCAGTACTTC.

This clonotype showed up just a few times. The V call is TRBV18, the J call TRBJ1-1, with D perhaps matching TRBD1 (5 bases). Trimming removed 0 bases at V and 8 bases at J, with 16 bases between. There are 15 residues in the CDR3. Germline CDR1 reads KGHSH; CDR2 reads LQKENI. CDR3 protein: CASSPPLGLGREAFF. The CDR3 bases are TGTGCCAGCTCACCACCGCTGGGGCTGGGGCGCGAAGCTTTCTTT.

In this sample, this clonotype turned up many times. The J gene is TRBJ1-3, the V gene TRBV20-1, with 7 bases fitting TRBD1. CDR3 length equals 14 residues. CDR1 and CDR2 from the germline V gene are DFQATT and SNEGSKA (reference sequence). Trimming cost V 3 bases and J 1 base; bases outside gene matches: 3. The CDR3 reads CSASNRGSGNTIYF. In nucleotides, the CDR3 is TGCAGTGCTAGTAACAGGGGATCTGGAAACACCATATATTTT.